Listed below are T cell receptor beta chains from one sample, sequenced in a study of shared T cell receptors in the human thymus. Here immunoSEQ multiplex PCR was the method, and the copy in TCRdb shows in-frame clones only, minus some. The sample holds 500,000 to 550,000 clones, approximately 78% seen once. This sample was shared with a second study, whose subject was human thymus T cells.

The specimen was thymocytes. These receptors came from a boy less than two years old with a congenital heart defect. Both conserved end residues are part of each CDR3. D genes are given only for firm matches. The size entry is marked missing in some rows and otherwise reads once, few, many or a size class.

TRBV2	-	TRBJ2-7	-	TGTGCCAGCACCGGTGGTAGGAGCTCCTACGAGCAGTACTTC	CASTGGRSSYEQYF
TRBV11-2	-	TRBJ1-2	-	TGTGCCAGCAGCCAAAGACAGGTTCGCTATGGCTACACCTTC	CASSQRQVRYGYTF
TRBV15	-	TRBJ1-5	-	TGTGCCACCAGCTCAACCCCCGGGGGTTCGTTCAATCAGCCCCAGCATTTT	CATSSTPGGSFNQPQHF
TRBV2	few	TRBJ2-7	-	TGTGCCAGCGGCGACAGATACGAGCAGTACTTC	CASGDRYEQYF
TRBV10-2	once	TRBJ2-3	TRBD2	TGCGCCAGCAGGACAATAGCGGGAGCCACAGATACGCAGTATTTT	CASRTIAGATDTQYF
TRBV18	-	TRBJ2-1	-	TGTGCCAGCTCACCAGGGAGGACAGAGCAGTTCTTC	CASSPGRTEQFF
TRBV7-7	-	TRBJ1-5	-	TGTGCCAGCAGCTTGACGCCTAGGAAGCCCCAGCATTTT	CASSLTPRKPQHF
TRBV30	-	TRBJ1-5	-	TGTGCCTGGAGTCAAAACCGGGACAAATATCAGCCCCAGCATTTT	CAWSQNRDKYQPQHF
TRBV5-1	few	TRBJ1-4	-	TGCGCCAGCAGCCTATCGACTAATGAAAAACTGTTTTTT	CASSLSTNEKLFF
TRBV6-5	-	TRBJ2-5	TRBD1	TGTGCCAGCAGTTACGGGCAGGGGGCTCGGGAGACCCAGTACTTC	CASSYGQGARETQYF
TRBV5-1	-	TRBJ2-3	TRBD2	TGCGCCAGCAGCTCCAGACTAGCGGGATCCATCACAGATACGCAGTATTTT	CASSSRLAGSITDTQYF
TRBV20-1	-	TRBJ2-4	-	TGCAGTGCTTTATCCAAAAACATTCAGTACTTC	CSALSKNIQYF
TRBV6-1	-	TRBJ2-7	-	TGTGCCAGCAGTGAATTCGGCAGGGTACGATCCGAGCAGTACTTC	CASSEFGRVRSEQYF
TRBV4-2	few	TRBJ2-5	-	TGTGCCAGCAGCCCCCCGGGGGGCAGGGCGGAGACCCAGTACTTC	CASSPPGGRAETQYF
TRBV6-5	-	TRBJ1-4	-	TGTGCCAGCAGCTGGACAGAGTCAAATGAAAAACTGTTTTTT	CASSWTESNEKLFF
TRBV7-9	-	TRBJ2-7	-	TGTGCCAGCAGCCCCAGGACCTACGAGCAGTACTTC	CASSPRTYEQYF
TRBV18	-	TRBJ2-3	-	TGTGCCAGCTCACCATACGGGTTAATGCAGTATTTT	CASSPYGLMQYF
TRBV7-2	-	TRBJ1-2	-	TGTGCCAGCAGTCCAGGGGATAACTATGGCTACACCTTC	CASSPGDNYGYTF
TRBV18	-	TRBJ1-2	TRBD1	TGTGCCAGCTCACCACGACAGGGGGCCCGCTTACATTATGGCTACACCTTC	CASSPRQGARLHYGYTF
TRBV4-3	-	TRBJ2-5	-	TGCGCCAGCAGCCAAGAGGCAGTCCTCAGTGAGACCCAGTACTTC	CASSQEAVLSETQYF
TRBV30	-	TRBJ1-4	TRBD1	TGTGCCTGGAGTCCAGGGGGCCCGAATGAAAAACTGTTTTTT	CAWSPGGPNEKLFF
TRBV11-2	once	TRBJ1-2	TRBD1	TGTGCCAGCAGCTTAGGCCAGGGGGATGCCCGCCGAGGCGGCTACACCTTC	CASSLGQGDARRGGYTF
TRBV9	-	TRBJ2-1	TRBD2	TGTGCCAGCACTTCAGGGGTAGCGGGAATCAATGAGCAGTTCTTC	CASTSGVAGINEQFF
TRBV7-3	-	TRBJ2-7	TRBD2	TGTGCCAGCAGCCCAGAGGGACTAGCATACGAGCAGTACTTC	CASSPEGLAYEQYF
TRBV2	-	TRBJ2-1	TRBD2	TGTGCCAGCAGCTGGACTAGCTACAATGAGCAGTTCTTC	CASSWTSYNEQFF
TRBV30	-	TRBJ1-4	-	TGTGCCTGGAGTCCCTACGGTTATATGGAAAAACTGTTTTTT	CAWSPYGYMEKLFF
TRBV12-1	-	TRBJ2-7	-	TGTGCCAGCAGCTCCAAGACTAGCGGAACCTACGAGCAGTACTTC	CASSSKTSGTYEQYF